The source of this TCR beta chain is a study of blood T cell repertoires in COVID-19. Study details: The origin of the acute and convalescent COVID-19 samples was the United States, Italy and Spain.

The CDR3 extends over 15 amino acids. V lost 0 bases, J lost 7 bases, and 7 bases stayed unmatched. The germline CDR1 and CDR2 sequences are SGHDN and FVKESK. In Seattle, patients joined the study during active infection and were tracked longitudinally. TCRdb's table, derived via immunoSEQ multiplex PCR, lists solely in-frame clones and lacks some. The sample lists around 170,000 clones; around 87% were seen once. The TCR originated in a man in his 60s with COVID-19, enrolled during active disease. The sequencing input was peripheral blood. The rearrangement uses TRBV14 and TRBJ1-1; 8 bases fit TRBD1. The CDR3 sequence is CASSQDVGQGGEAFF. In nucleotides, the CDR3 is TGTGCCAGCAGCCAAGATGTAGGACAGGGAGGTGAAGCTTTCTTT.